This T cell receptor beta chain is drawn from a study of T cells in Graves' hyperthyroidism and ophthalmopathy. Clinicians diagnosed patients from clinical symptoms, serum thyroxine and TRAb, thyroid ultrasound and orbital computed tomography. This clonotype came up many times. Amplified regions were TCR beta CDR3 sequences from RNA transcripts. Initially, a first-round RT-PCR of the TCR CDR3 employed the HTBI primer set. TCRdb recomputed calls from the multiplex PCR reads with MiXCR, one row per CDR3 protein. The sample holds around 350,000 distinct CDR3 sequences, about 18% seen once. This sequence originates from a woman aged 18-29 years with Graves' hyperthyroidism. Sequencing was carried out using blood.

Written as DNA, the CDR3 is TGTGCCAGCAGTTTAGCGGTACAGCTGAGCACTGAAGCTTTCTTT. Amino acids: CASSLAVQLSTEAFF. The rearrangement joins TRBV12-3 or TRBV12-4 to TRBJ1-1; D call uncertain. The germline V and J ends were trimmed by 0 bases and 4 bases, with 12 bases remaining between them. This CDR3 has 15 residues.